The clone carrying this T cell receptor beta chain was observed a handful of times. Its antigen is as yet unknown. This sample was taken from a study of beta chain features in type 1 diabetes. Study-wide results and caveats: The question of HLA type influencing TCRB rearrangement was one that remained unresolved here. Overrepresentation of cells with high TCR expression could result from cDNA sequencing. Shortening that was moderate but significant affected the TCRB CDR3s of Type 1 diabetes patients in all four CD4+ subsets.

J gave up 2 bases and V 5 bases, and 8 bases lay outside the gene matches. CDR1 and CDR2 (germline): SGHAT, FQDESV (reference sequence). The CDR3 contains 19 residues. Expressed TCRB transcripts were sequenced because the entire RNA isolate underwent reverse transcription. Naive, central memory and regulatory T cell samples averaged about 3.6 million immunoSEQ reads each. The protocol was immunoSEQ multiplex PCR, while the TCRdb copy is restricted to in-frame clones and leaves out a portion. Of around 250,000 clones listed, approximately 25% are singletons. V usage is TRBV11-1 and J usage is TRBJ2-2; 16 positions agree with TRBD2. The sample consisted of naive CD4+ T cells from blood. The receptor's source is a woman aged 25-40 years with type 1 diabetes. CDR3 bases: TGTGCCAGCAGCCTACCGGGACTAGCGGGAGGGCCTAACACCGGGGAGCTGTTTTTT. Its protein is CASSLPGLAGGPNTGELFF.